One TCR beta chain is described in this entry. Here immunoSEQ multiplex PCR was the method, and the copy in TCRdb shows in-frame clones only, minus some. Among over a million clones listed, around 78% were seen once. The sample belongs to a study of shared clonotypes between healthy human individuals. Germline V gives CDR1 SGHRS, CDR2 YFSETQ. The V and J ends lost 0 bases and 6 bases respectively, with 4 bases between them. There are 12 residues in the CDR3. This receptor was taken from a man between 18 and 29 years old in good health. Some clones in this sample may be carry-over from other donors' samples. The genes are TRBV5-1 and TRBJ1-3; D unresolved. The sequencing sample was made of memory CD4+ T cells from PBMCs. The subset denotes: CD45RA-negative fraction. CDR3 nucleotide sequence: TGCGCCAGCAGCTTGGATGAAAACACCATATATTTT. This encodes CASSLDENTIYF.